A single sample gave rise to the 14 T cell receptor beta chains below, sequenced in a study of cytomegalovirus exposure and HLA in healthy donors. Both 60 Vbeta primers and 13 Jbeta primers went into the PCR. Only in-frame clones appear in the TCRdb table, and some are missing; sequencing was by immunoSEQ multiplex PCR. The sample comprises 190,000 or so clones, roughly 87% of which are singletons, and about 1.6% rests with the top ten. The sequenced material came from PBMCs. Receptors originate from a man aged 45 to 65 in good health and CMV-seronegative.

CDR3 DNA sequence: TGTGCCAGCAGCCACAACAGGGACGGCAAGGAAAAACTGTTTTTT. Protein product: CASSHNRDGKEKLFF. V and J are TRBV7-3 and TRBJ1-4, with D possibly being TRBD1 (6 bases). The CDR3 covers 15 residues. Deletions cut 5 bases from V and 8 bases from J, with 18 bases between. Per germline, CDR1 SGHTA and CDR2 FQGTGA.

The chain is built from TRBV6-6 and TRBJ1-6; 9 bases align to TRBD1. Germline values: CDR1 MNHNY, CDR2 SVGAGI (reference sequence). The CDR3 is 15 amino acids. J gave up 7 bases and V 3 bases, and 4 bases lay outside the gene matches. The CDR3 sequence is CASSYGTGRNSPLHF. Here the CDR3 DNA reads TGTGCCAGCAGTTATGGGACAGGGAGGAATTCACCCCTCCACTTT.

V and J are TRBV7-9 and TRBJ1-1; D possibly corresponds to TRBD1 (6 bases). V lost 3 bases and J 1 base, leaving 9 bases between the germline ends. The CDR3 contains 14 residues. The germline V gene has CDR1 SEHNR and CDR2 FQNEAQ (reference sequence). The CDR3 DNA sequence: TGTGCCAGCAGCTTGCAACAGGGGAACACTGAAGCTTTCTTT. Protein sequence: CASSLQQGNTEAFF.

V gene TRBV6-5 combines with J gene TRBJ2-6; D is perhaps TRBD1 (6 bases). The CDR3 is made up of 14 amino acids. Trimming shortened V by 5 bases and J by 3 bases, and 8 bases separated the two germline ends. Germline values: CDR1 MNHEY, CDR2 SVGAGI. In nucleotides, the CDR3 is TGTGCCAGCAGTCCGGACAGTGGGGCCAACGTCCTGACTTTC. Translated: CASSPDSGANVLTF.

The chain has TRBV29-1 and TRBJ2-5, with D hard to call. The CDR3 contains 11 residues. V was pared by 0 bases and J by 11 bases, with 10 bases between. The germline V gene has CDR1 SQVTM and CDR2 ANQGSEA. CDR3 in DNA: TGCAGCGTTGAAGACGGTCGAGAGCAGTACTTC. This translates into CSVEDGREQYF.

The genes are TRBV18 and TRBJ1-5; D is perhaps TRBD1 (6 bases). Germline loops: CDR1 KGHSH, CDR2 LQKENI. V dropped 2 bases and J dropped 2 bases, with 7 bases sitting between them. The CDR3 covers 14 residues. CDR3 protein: CASSPRQGNQPQHF. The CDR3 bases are TGTGCCAGCTCACCAAGACAGGGCAATCAGCCCCAGCATTTT.

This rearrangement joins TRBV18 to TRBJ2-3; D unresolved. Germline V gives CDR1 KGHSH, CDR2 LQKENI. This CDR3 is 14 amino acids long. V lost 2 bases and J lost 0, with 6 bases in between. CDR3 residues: CASSPFPSTDTQYF. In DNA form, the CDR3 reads TGTGCCAGCTCACCATTCCCGAGCACAGATACGCAGTATTTT.

CDR3 DNA: TGTGCCAGTAGTATAATCCGGGCCTATAATTCACCCCTCCACTTT. This encodes CASSIIRAYNSPLHF. The J gene is TRBJ1-6, the V gene TRBV19; D is uncertain. Germline CDR1 is LNHDA and CDR2 is SQIVND (reference sequence). V lost 2 bases and J lost 2, with 7 bases in between. The CDR3 loop spans 15 amino acids.

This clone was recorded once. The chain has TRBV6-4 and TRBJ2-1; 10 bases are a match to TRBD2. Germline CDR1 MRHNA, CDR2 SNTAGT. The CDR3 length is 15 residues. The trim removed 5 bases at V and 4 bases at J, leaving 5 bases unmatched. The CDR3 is CASSLTSGDYNEQFF. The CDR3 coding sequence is TGTGCCAGCAGTCTTACTAGCGGGGATTACAATGAGCAGTTCTTC.

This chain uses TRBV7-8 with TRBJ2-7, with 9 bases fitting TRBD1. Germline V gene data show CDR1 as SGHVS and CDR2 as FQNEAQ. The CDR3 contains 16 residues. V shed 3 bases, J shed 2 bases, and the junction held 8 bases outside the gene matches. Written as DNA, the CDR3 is TGTGCCAGCAGCTTCCTCGGGGGACAGGGTGCCTACGAGCAGTACTTC. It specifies CASSFLGGQGAYEQYF.

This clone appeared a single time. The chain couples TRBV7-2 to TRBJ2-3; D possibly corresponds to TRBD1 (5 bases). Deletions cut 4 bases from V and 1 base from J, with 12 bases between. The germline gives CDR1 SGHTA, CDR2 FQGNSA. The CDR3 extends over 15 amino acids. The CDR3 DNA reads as TGTGCCAGCAGCTCATGGGTAGGGGGCACAGATACGCAGTATTTT. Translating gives CASSSWVGGTDTQYF. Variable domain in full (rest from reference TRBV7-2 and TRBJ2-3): GAGVSQSPSNKVTEKGKDVELRCDPISGHTALYWYRQSLGQGLEFLIYFQGNSAPDKSGLPSDRFSAERTGGSVSTLTIQRTQQEDSAVYLCASSSWVGGTDTQYFGPGTRLTVL.

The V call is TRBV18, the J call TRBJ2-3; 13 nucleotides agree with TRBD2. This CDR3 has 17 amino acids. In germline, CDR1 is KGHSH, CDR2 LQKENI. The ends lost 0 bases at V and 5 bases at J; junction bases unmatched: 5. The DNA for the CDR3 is TGTGCCAGCTCACCACCCACTAGCGGGGGGGCTAGAGATACGCAGTATTTT. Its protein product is CASSPPTSGGARDTQYF.

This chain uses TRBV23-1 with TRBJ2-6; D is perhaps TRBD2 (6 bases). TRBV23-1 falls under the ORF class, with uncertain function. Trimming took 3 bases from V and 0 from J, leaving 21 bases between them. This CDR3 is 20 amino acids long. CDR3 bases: TGCGCCAGCAGTCATAGTTCCGGCGAGACTAGGGTCTCTGGGGCCAACGTCCTGACTTTC. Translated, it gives CASSHSSGETRVSGANVLTF.

CDR3 sequence reads: CASRRGGANYGYTF. The CDR3 DNA reads TGTGCCAGCAGGAGGGGGGGAGCTAACTATGGCTACACCTTC. The chain is built from TRBV13 and TRBJ1-2, with D maybe TRBD1 (6 bases). The germline gives CDR1 PRHDT, CDR2 FYEKMQ (reference sequence). V was clipped by 6 bases and J by 0 bases, with 11 bases between them. The CDR3 contains 14 residues.